These T cell receptor beta chains were read from a single sample in a study of identifying expanded T cells in peripheral blood. The assay was immunoSEQ multiplex PCR, and TCRdb's table has in-frame clones only and misses some. Of about 100,000 clones detected, 80% to 90% appear once; the ten largest clones hold 5.5% to 6.5%. What was sequenced was blood. The source of these receptors is a person aged 18 to 75 in good health. Both conserved end residues are part of each CDR3. A D gene is named only where the DNA matches it firmly. Size is stated for part of the rows, as once, few or many counts, or as a class when the clone is expanded.

v_call	d_call	j_call	clone_size	cdr3_nt	cdr3_aa
TRBV6-5	.	TRBJ1-2	few	TGTGCCAGCAGCCCGGGACGGGACTATGGCTACACCTTC	CASSPGRDYGYTF
TRBV5-1	.	TRBJ2-3	.	TGCGCCAGCAGCTCAACGACTCATCCCGGCACAGATACGCAGTATTTT	CASSSTTHPGTDTQYF
TRBV30	.	TRBJ1-2	.	TGTGCCTGGAGCCTCCCTTCACTTCGGGGGGACTATGGCTACACCTTC	CAWSLPSLRGDYGYTF
TRBV2	.	TRBJ2-7	.	TGTGCCAGCAGTGAGCCCCCTTCGGAGGAGCAGTACTTC	CASSEPPSEEQYF
TRBV30	.	TRBJ2-2	.	TGTGCCAGCTCATCCGAAATAAACACCGGGGAGCTGTTTTTT	CASSSEINTGELFF
TRBV15	TRBD1	TRBJ1-2	.	TGTGCCACCAGCAAAAATACAGGGGCAAACTATGGCTACACCTTC	CATSKNTGANYGYTF
TRBV2	.	TRBJ2-1	.	TGTGCCAGCATGTTACCGGGACCCAGAAATGAGCAGTTCTTC	CASMLPGPRNEQFF
TRBV7-2	.	TRBJ1-1	.	TGTGCCAGCAGCCCCGAGGGCAGGAACACTGAAGCTTTCTTT	CASSPEGRNTEAFF
TRBV10-2	.	TRBJ2-6	.	TGCGCCAGCACTAGACTCTCTGGGGCCAACGTCCTGACTTTC	CASTRLSGANVLTF
TRBV12-5	.	TRBJ2-7	.	TGTGCTAGTGGTTTGGTACTGGGGGAGCAGTACTTC	CASGLVLGEQYF
TRBV5-1	TRBD1	TRBJ1-4	.	TGCGCCAGCAGCTCGGGGACAGGGCTGCCTAATGAAAAACTGTTTTTT	CASSSGTGLPNEKLFF
TRBV7-9	.	TRBJ2-3	.	TGTGCCAGCATTCCTGGGAGGACAGATACGCAGTATTTT	CASIPGRTDTQYF
TRBV11-2	TRBD1	TRBJ2-2	.	TGTGCCAGCAGCCCTTTCACAGGGGCGAAGGCCGGGGAGCTGTTTTTT	CASSPFTGAKAGELFF
TRBV5-1	TRBD1	TRBJ2-3	few	TGCGCCAGCAGACCGGGACAGGTCACAGATACGCAGTATTTT	CASRPGQVTDTQYF
TRBV5-6	.	TRBJ1-1	.	TGTGCCAGCAGCCCCGGATGGGGTATCGACACTGAAGCTTTCTTT	CASSPGWGIDTEAFF
TRBV5-1	.	TRBJ2-1	.	TGCGCCAGCAGCTTGAGGGGGGCCGGCTATGAGCAGTTCTTC	CASSLRGAGYEQFF
TRBV10-2	TRBD2	TRBJ2-1	.	TGCGCCAGCAGTGAATTCTGGGGGGGGACCCAGTTCTTC	CASSEFWGGTQFF
TRBV29-1	TRBD2	TRBJ2-7	once	TGCAGCGTTGACTTGAGCCTAGCGGGAGTTGTATCCTCGTACGAGCAGTACTTC	CSVDLSLAGVVSSYEQYF
TRBV10-1	TRBD2	TRBJ2-1	.	TGCGCCAGCAGTCTGACTAGCGGGGGGTACAATGAGCAGTTCTTC	CASSLTSGGYNEQFF
TRBV19	.	TRBJ2-1	.	TGTGCCAGTAGTATCGTAACTCCTAGCAATGAGCAGTTCTTC	CASSIVTPSNEQFF
TRBV7-6	.	TRBJ2-5	.	TGTGCCAGCAGCTCGCAAGAGACCCAGTACTTC	CASSSQETQYF
TRBV11-3	TRBD2	TRBJ2-5	.	TGTGCCAGCAGCTTACTAGCGGTGTTACAAGAGACCCAGTACTTC	CASSLLAVLQETQYF
TRBV19	TRBD2	TRBJ2-7	.	TGTGCCAGTAGTCCGCTAGCGGGAGTCTACGAGCAGTACTTC	CASSPLAGVYEQYF
TRBV7-3	.	TRBJ1-2	.	TGTGCCAGCAGCCGCGACGAAGCAGGGGATGGCTACACCTTC	CASSRDEAGDGYTF
TRBV5-4	.	TRBJ2-5	.	TGTGCCAGCAGCCCGGGGGGACACCTCCAAGAGACCCAGTACTTC	CASSPGGHLQETQYF
TRBV4-1	.	TRBJ2-7	.	TGCGCCAGCAGCCAAGAGTTTTACTACGAGCAGTACTTC	CASSQEFYYEQYF
TRBV7-7	.	TRBJ2-5	many	TGTGCCAGCAGCCCAAGCGCGGGGAGGCAAGAGACCCAGTACTTC	CASSPSAGRQETQYF
TRBV28	.	TRBJ2-5	.	TGTGCCAGCAGTTTTGGGGGGGAGACCCAGTACTTC	CASSFGGETQYF
TRBV19	.	TRBJ1-1	.	TGTGCCACCAACTATGGGGGGCAACTACGGGGAGCTTTCTTT	CATNYGGQLRGAFF
TRBV10-3	.	TRBJ1-3	.	TGTGCCGTGGGGGGGGCCGCTGGAAACACCATATATTTT	CAVGGAAGNTIYF
TRBV18	TRBD1	TRBJ1-4	.	TGTGCCAGCTCACCCTCCTCGACAGGGGGTAATGAAAAACTGTTTTTT	CASSPSSTGGNEKLFF
TRBV9	.	TRBJ1-2	.	TGTGCCAGCAGCGTAGAGGCGGACTACTATGGCTACACCTTC	CASSVEADYYGYTF
TRBV18	TRBD1	TRBJ1-2	few	TGTGCCAGCTCACCCACAGGGGTACGTGGCTACACCTTC	CASSPTGVRGYTF
TRBV4-1	.	TRBJ1-1	.	TGCGCCAGCACCAGAGGACAGCTCAACACTGAAGCTTTCTTT	CASTRGQLNTEAFF
TRBV4-3	.	TRBJ2-3	.	TGCGCCAGCAGCCCCGGACTCGCCCCCCCGGATACGCAGTATTTT	CASSPGLAPPDTQYF
TRBV5-4	.	TRBJ2-3	.	TGTGCCAGCAGCTCGGGGAACACAGATACGCAGTATTTT	CASSSGNTDTQYF
TRBV7-9	TRBD1	TRBJ2-5	.	TGTGCCAGCAACTCGGGACAGGGCCCGGAGACCCAGTACTTC	CASNSGQGPETQYF
TRBV27	.	TRBJ1-1	once	TGTGCCAGCAGTCCTTACAGGGACATGAACACTGAAGCTTTCTTT	CASSPYRDMNTEAFF
TRBV5-4	.	TRBJ1-4	.	TGTGCCAGCAGCCAAGCGGTTCAAGAAAAACTGTTTTTT	CASSQAVQEKLFF
TRBV14	.	TRBJ1-1	.	TGTGCCAGCAGCCAAGAGGTAGTCGCTGAAGCTTTCTTT	CASSQEVVAEAFF
TRBV19	TRBD1	TRBJ2-7	.	TGTGCCAGTAGTGTCCAAGGTTTTCGGACAGGGGATTACGAGCAGTACTTC	CASSVQGFRTGDYEQYF
TRBV6-6	.	TRBJ1-2	.	TGTGCCAGCAGTTACTCTGGGGCTGGCTACACCTTC	CASSYSGAGYTF
TRBV5-1	TRBD2	TRBJ2-3	.	TGCGCCAGCAGGGCCGGGCTAGCGGGAGTTACAGATACGCAGTATTTT	CASRAGLAGVTDTQYF
TRBV18	.	TRBJ1-1	.	TGTGCCAGCTCACCAATCGACACTGAAGCTTTCTTT	CASSPIDTEAFF
TRBV30	TRBD1	TRBJ2-1	.	TGTGCCTGGAGTCCCAGGGGGAGCACCTACAATGAGCAGTTCTTC	CAWSPRGSTYNEQFF
TRBV30	.	TRBJ1-5	.	TGTGCCTGGAGTCTAACGGGGAACAATCAGCCCCAGCATTTT	CAWSLTGNNQPQHF
TRBV13	.	TRBJ2-7	.	TGTGCCAGCAGCTTAGGGACCCTCGCCCCCTCCTACGAGCAGTACTTC	CASSLGTLAPSYEQYF
TRBV4-3	.	TRBJ1-4	.	TGCGCCAGCAGCCAAGAGTCCACTAATGAAAAACTGTTTTTT	CASSQESTNEKLFF
TRBV5-6	.	TRBJ2-1	.	TGTGCCAGCAGCCCGGGGCCCGGAGCGCAGTTCTTC	CASSPGPGAQFF
TRBV11-2	.	TRBJ2-1	.	TGTGCCAGCAGCTTAGTAGGTAGGGGTGAGCAGTTCTTC	CASSLVGRGEQFF
TRBV13	TRBD2	TRBJ2-7	.	TGTGCCAGCAGCTTTCTGCGCGGGAGATTCGCCTACGAGCAGTACTTC	CASSFLRGRFAYEQYF
TRBV27	.	TRBJ2-6	.	TGTGCCAGCGGACGCCTATCTGGGGCCAACGTCCTGACTTTC	CASGRLSGANVLTF
TRBV2	TRBD1	TRBJ1-6	.	TGTGCCAGGGAGGTGGACAGGGATTTGGATTCACCCCTCCACTTT	CAREVDRDLDSPLHF
TRBV23-1	.	TRBJ1-1	once	TGCGCCAGCAGTCAATCAGAGACAGTCGATATGAACACTGAAGCTTTCTTT	CASSQSETVDMNTEAFF
TRBV30	TRBD1	TRBJ2-7	.	TGTGCCTGGAACCGAATCGACAGGGGCCATAGGGAGCAGTACTTC	CAWNRIDRGHREQYF
TRBV7-2	TRBD2	TRBJ2-7	.	TGTGCCAGCAGCTTAATGGGACTAGTGTACTTC	CASSLMGLVYF
TRBV27	.	TRBJ2-7	.	TGTGCCAGCAGTCGATTGAACTACGAGCAGTACTTC	CASSRLNYEQYF
TRBV7-9	TRBD2	TRBJ2-5	.	TGTGCCAGCGGAAGGGGAAGAACTAGCGGACAAGAGACCCAGTACTTC	CASGRGRTSGQETQYF
TRBV30	TRBD2	TRBJ2-7	once	TGTGCCTGGAGATGGGGACTAGCGGCCGAGCAGTACTTC	CAWRWGLAAEQYF